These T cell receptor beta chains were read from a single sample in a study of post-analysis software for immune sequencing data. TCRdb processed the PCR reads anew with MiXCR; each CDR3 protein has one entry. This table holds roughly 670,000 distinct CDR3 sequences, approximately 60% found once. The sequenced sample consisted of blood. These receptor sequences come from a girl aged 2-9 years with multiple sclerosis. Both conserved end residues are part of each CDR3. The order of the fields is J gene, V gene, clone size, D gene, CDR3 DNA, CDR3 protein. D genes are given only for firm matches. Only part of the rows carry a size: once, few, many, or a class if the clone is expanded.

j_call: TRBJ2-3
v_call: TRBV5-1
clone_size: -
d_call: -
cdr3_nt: TGCGCCAGCAGCTCCAGGGACCCCATGGAAGATACGCAGTATTTT
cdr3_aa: CASSSRDPMEDTQYF

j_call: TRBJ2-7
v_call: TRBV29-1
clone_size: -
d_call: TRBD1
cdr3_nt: TGCAGCGTGGACAGGGGCGGCGAGCAGTACTTC
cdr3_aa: CSVDRGGEQYF

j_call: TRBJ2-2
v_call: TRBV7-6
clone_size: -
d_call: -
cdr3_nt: TGTGCCAGCACCGAGAAAGCGGGCCCGAACACCGGGGAGCTGTTTTTT
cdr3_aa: CASTEKAGPNTGELFF

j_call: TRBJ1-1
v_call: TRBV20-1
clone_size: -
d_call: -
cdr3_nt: TGCAGTGCCACCCCGGTTCGCCTCATGAACACTGAAGCTTTCTTT
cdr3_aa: CSATPVRLMNTEAFF

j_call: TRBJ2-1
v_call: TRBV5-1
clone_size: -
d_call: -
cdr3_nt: TGCGCCAGCAGCTTGACTACCCCCAATGAGCAGTTCTTC
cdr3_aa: CASSLTTPNEQFF

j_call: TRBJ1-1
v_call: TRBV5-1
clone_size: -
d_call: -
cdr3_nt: TGCGCCAGCAGCTCCGGGACGGAGAACACTGAAGCTTTCTTT
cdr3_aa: CASSSGTENTEAFF

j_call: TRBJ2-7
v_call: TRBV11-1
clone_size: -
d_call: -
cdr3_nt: TGTGCCAGCAGACAGGGCCGGTTGTCGTCCTACGAGCAGTACTTC
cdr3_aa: CASRQGRLSSYEQYF

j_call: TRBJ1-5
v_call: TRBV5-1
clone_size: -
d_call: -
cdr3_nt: TGCGTCAGCAGCTTGTCGGCGGGTCAGCCCCAGCATTTT
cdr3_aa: CVSSLSAGQPQHF

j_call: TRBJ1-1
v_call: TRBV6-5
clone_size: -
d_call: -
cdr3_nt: TGTGCCAGCAGTTCCCACGGGTTCCCCCCTCCAATGAACACTGAAGCTTTCTTT
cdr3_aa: CASSSHGFPPPMNTEAFF

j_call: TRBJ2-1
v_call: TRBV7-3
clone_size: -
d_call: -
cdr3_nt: TGTGCCAGCAGCCCTGTTCCAGGCCGTGAGCAGTTCTTC
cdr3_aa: CASSPVPGREQFF

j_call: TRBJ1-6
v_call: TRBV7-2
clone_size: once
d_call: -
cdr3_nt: TGTGCCAGCAGCTTACCGATAAGGGTTGATTCACCCCTCCACTTT
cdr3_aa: CASSLPIRVDSPLHF

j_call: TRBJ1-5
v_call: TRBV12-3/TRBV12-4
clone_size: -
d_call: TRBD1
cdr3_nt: TGTGCCAGCACCGGATTCAGGGGGCGCAGGGATCAGCCCCAGCATTTT
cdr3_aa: CASTGFRGRRDQPQHF

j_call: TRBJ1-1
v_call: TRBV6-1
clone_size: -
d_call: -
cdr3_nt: TGTGCCGGCAGTGAATGGGCACAGAACACTGAAGCTTTCTTT
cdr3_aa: CAGSEWAQNTEAFF

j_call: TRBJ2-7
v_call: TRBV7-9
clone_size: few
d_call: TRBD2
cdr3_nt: TGCGGGGCGGGGGGATCCTACAATGAGCAGTACTTC
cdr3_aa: CGAGGSYNEQYF

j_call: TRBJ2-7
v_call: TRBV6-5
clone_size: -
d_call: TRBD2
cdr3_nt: TGTGCCAGCACCGCAGCGGGAAGGGGACCGTACGAGCAGTACTTC
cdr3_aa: CASTAAGRGPYEQYF

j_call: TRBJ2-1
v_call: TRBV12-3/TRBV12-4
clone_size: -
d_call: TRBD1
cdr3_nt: TGTGCCAGCAGTCCCCCCGGGACAGGGGACAATGAGCAGTTCTTC
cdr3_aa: CASSPPGTGDNEQFF

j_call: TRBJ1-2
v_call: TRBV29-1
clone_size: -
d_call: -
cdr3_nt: TGCAGCGTTGGGCTGCAGGCAGGGCAGTTTGGTGGCTACACCTTC
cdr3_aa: CSVGLQAGQFGGYTF

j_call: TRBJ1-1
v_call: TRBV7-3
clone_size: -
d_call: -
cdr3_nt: TGTGCCAGCAGCTCCATACAGGGTATCTCCGAAGCTTTCTTT
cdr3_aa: CASSSIQGISEAFF

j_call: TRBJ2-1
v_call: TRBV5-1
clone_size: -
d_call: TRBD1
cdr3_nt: TGCGCCAGCAGCAAGGACAGGGGAAGGTGGGAGCAGTTCTTC
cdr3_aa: CASSKDRGRWEQFF

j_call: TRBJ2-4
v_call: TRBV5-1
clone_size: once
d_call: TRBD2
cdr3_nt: TGCGCCAGCAGCTTGGAAAGAACTAGCGGGAGAGGAAACATTCAGTACTTC
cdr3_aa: CASSLERTSGRGNIQYF

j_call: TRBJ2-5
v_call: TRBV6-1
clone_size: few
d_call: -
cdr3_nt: TGTGCCAGCAGTGAAAGTCCCAACCAAGAGACCCAGTACTTC
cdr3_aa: CASSESPNQETQYF

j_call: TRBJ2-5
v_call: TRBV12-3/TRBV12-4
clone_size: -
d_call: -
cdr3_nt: TGTGCCAGCAGACGGCCTGAGGGCGTGACCCAGTACTTC
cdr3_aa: CASRRPEGVTQYF

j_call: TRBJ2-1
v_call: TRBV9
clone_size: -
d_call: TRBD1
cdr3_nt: TGTGCCAGCAGCGAGGGGACAGGAGCCCACAATGAGCAGTTCTTC
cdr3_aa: CASSEGTGAHNEQFF

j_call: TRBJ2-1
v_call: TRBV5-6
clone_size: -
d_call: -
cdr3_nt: TGTGCCGGCAGCTTGGGGGAAAATGAGCAGTTCTTC
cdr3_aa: CAGSLGENEQFF

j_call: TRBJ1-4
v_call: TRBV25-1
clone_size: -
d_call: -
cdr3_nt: TGTGCCAGCAGCCCATTGGGGGGTAAGGACCAAGAAAAACTGTTTTTT
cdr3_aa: CASSPLGGKDQEKLFF

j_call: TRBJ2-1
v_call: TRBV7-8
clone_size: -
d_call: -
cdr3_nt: TGTGCCAGCAGCTTAATTACGCAGCGAGTGCCGAAGGATGAGCAGTTCTTC
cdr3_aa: CASSLITQRVPKDEQFF

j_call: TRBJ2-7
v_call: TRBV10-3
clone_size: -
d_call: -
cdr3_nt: TGTGCCACCGAACGGGACGGGCACTACGAGCAGTACTTC
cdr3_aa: CATERDGHYEQYF

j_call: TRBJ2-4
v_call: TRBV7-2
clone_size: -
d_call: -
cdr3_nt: TGTGCCAGCAGCTTAGCTTCGGGGGCGGACTTTCAGTACTTC
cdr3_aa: CASSLASGADFQYF

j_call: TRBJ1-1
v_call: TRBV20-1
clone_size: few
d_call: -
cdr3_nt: TGCAGTGCTAGAGCCATGGACGGGAACACTGAAGCTTTCTTT
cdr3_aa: CSARAMDGNTEAFF

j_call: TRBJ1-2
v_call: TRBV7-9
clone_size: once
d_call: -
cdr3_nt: TGTGCCAGCAGCTTAACCCCCCCGGCAGGGGATTATGGCTACACCTTC
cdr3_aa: CASSLTPPAGDYGYTF

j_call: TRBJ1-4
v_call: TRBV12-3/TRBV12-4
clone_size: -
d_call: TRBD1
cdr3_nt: TGTGCCAGCTTGAGACAGGGGAAGAGCACCCTGAGCCCCCCTGTAGGGGAAAAACTGTTTTTT
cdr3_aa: CASLRQGKSTLSPPVGEKLFF

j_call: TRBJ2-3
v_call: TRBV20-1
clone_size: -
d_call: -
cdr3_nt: TGCAGTGCTCAGAAGTGGGGCCCTGCAGCTGCTTCAGATACGCAGTATTTT
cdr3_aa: CSAQKWGPAAASDTQYF

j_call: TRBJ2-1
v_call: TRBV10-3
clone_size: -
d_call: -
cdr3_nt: TGTGCCATCAAGGTTGAGGGGGAGATGCAGTTCTTC
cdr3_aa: CAIKVEGEMQFF

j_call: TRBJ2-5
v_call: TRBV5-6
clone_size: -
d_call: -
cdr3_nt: TGTGCCAGCAGCTTGGTCGGGGATACCCAAGAGACCCAGTACTTC
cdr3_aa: CASSLVGDTQETQYF

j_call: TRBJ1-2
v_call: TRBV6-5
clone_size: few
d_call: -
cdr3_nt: TGTGCCAGCAGTTACTCTACGCAATTGGATGGCTACACCTTC
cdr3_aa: CASSYSTQLDGYTF